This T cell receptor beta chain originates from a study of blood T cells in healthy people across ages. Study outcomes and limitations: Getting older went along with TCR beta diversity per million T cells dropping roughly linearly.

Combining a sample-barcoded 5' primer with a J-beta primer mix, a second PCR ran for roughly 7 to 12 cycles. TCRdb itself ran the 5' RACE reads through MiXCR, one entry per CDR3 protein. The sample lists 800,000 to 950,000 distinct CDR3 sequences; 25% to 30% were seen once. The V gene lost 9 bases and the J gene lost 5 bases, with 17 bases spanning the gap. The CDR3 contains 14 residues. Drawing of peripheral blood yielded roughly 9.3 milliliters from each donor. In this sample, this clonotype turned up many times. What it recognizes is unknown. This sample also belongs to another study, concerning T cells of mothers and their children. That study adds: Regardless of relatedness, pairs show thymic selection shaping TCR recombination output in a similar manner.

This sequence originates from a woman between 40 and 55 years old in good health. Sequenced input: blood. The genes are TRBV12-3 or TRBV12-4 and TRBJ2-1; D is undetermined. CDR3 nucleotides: TGTGCCAGTAGCCAAGATACGGTAGACAATGAGCAGTTCTTC. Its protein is CASSQDTVDNEQFF.